This T cell receptor (beta chain) was observed in a study of OX40 agonist ivuxolimab in advanced cancers. Context from the whole study: Ivuxolimab, which targeted the costimulatory receptor OX40 (CD134), was an agonistic, fully human IgG2 monoclonal antibody. Among the roughly 50 dose-escalation patients, 19 had hepatocellular carcinoma, approximately 15 melanoma, 9 renal cell carcinoma and 9 head and neck cancer. The paper describes the monotherapy dose-escalation part (N = 52 patients) of the phase I trial of ivuxolimab. Intravenous ivuxolimab was administered to patients every 2 weeks at six dose levels: 0.01, 0.1, 0.3, 1.5, 3 and 10 mg/kg. Peripheral TCRbeta sequencing aimed to test whether ivuxolimab altered TCR sequence diversity and caused clonal T-cell expansion. Three dose-escalation patients achieved partial responses, one with hepatocellular carcinoma and two with cutaneous melanoma. Patients were allowed to have had prior anti-PD-1, anti-PD-L1 or anti-CTLA-4 therapy, and roughly 40% of the dose-escalation patients had previously received checkpoint inhibitors. In the dose-escalation cohort, 82.7% of patients were male, and the mean age was 60 years with a range of roughly 20 to 85.

Patients with autoimmune disease history or receiving systemic immunosuppression were excluded from the trial. Peripheral blood for TCR sequencing was collected from all dose cohorts at baseline, on cycle 4 day 1, and on cycle 7 day 1. Samples came from an open-label, multicenter, first-in-human phase I dose-escalation trial of ivuxolimab. Adults with locally advanced or metastatic melanoma, renal cell, hepatocellular, or head and neck squamous cell carcinoma were enrolled in the trial. CD4+ and CD8+ T cells were sorted separately from peripheral blood before TCR sequencing. Genomic DNA was isolated from the sorted cells so that the TCRbeta CDR3 region could be sequenced. TCRbeta CDR3 regions were sequenced using the immunoSEQ Assay. The source is immuneACCESS, and TCRdb retained only in-frame sequences with V and J called. Part of the clones is not carried over; for the studies checked, unresolved V genes explain less than half of this, and the remainder is unexplained. This sample lists fewer than 120,000 clones; 89% were detected once. Clones ranked in the top ten supply 0.25% to 0.3% of the sample.

The CDR3 numbers 11 residues from cysteine through phenylalanine. Here the CDR3 DNA is all that survives: 33 bases in frame from base 1. V ends up 7 bases short and J 8 bases short, with an unmatched junction base count of 4. As encoded in the germline V gene, CDR1 is MDHEN while CDR2 is SYDVKM. The paper as a whole reports these results and caveats: After ivuxolimab, expanded clones were on average more numerous among CD8+ T cells than among CD4+ T cells. At doses of 0.1 to 3.0 mg/kg, clonal expansion of both CD4+ and CD8+ T cells in blood was seen between baseline and week 6. Which antigens the clonally expanded peripheral T cells were specific for was not determined. Low levels of normalized T-cell clonal expansion were also seen in some nonresponding patients. In partial responders in the 0.1-3.0 mg/kg groups, normalized peripheral clonal expansion was found to be among the lowest, especially among CD8+ T cells.

A note on this clone: Its cognate antigen has yet to be identified. No base quality information exists; no much larger clone differs at one position.

The chain was built from TRBV28 and TRBJ1-2; TRBD1 matches 7 bases in the middle. This clonotype originated in an adult with an advanced solid tumor such as melanoma, head and neck, liver or kidney cancer. Source: CD4+ or CD8+ T cells sorted from blood, taken in a trial of the OX40 agonist ivuxolimab. CDR3 loop: CASTDRVGYTF. The bases read TGTGCCAGCACAGACAGGGTCGGCTACACCTTC.